This T cell receptor (beta chain) was sequenced for a study of OX40 agonist ivuxolimab in advanced cancers. Study-wide context: Patient treatment consisted of intravenous ivuxolimab administration every 2 weeks at 0.01 to 10 mg/kg. At about 82% male, the cohort had a mean age of 60 years, ranging from about 20 to 79.

Per the germline V gene, CDR1 is ENHRY and CDR2 is SYGVKD. The CDR3 has 15 amino acids. With 5 bases clipped from V and 5 bases from J, the junction kept 8 bases outside the gene matches. TCRdb's copy holds only in-frame clones and misses some; the assay was immunoSEQ multiplex PCR. Here the sample spans under 200,000 clones, 94% being singletons. Here the sequenced sample was CD4+ or CD8+ T cells sorted from blood, taken in a trial of the OX40 agonist ivuxolimab. This clonotype originated in an adult with an advanced solid tumor such as melanoma, head and neck, liver or kidney cancer. The gene calls are TRBV10-3 and TRBJ1-5, with TRBD1 identical over 8 bases. The CDR3 sequence: CAISMRTGKDQPQHF. CDR3 bases: TGTGCCATCAGTATGCGGACAGGGAAGGATCAGCCCCAGCATTTT.